The 30 T cell receptor beta chains below were found in one sample sequenced in a study of T-cell reconstitution after alpha-beta-depleted transplantation in children. As it was prepared, the TCRbeta library received unique molecular identifiers. TCRdb re-called the PCR reads through MiXCR, storing one row per CDR3 protein. The sample consists of under 750,000 distinct CDR3 sequences, 23% of them appearing once. The material was PBMCs, mostly from graft donor cells, obtained 360 days after TCRalphabeta/CD19-depleted stem cell transplant. The receptor set was obtained from a boy under two years old who had a stem cell transplant for acute myeloid leukemia, so the T cells may come from the graft donor.

V is TRBV5-1 and J is TRBJ2-3; D not certain. The CDR3 length is 15 residues. The germline CDR1 and CDR2 sequences are SGHRS and YFSETQ. V shed 1 base and J shed 6 bases, with 15 bases lying between them. DNA of the CDR3: TGCGCCAGCAGCTTGTACATGGATACGACCGATACGCAGTATTTT. Its translation: CASSLYMDTTDTQYF. Together with reference TRBV5-1 and TRBJ2-3, the CDR3 gives the full variable domain: KAGVTQTPRYLIKTRGQQVTLSCSPISGHRSVSWYQQTPGQGLQFLFEYFSETQRNKGNFPGRFSGRQFSNSRSEMNVSTLELGDSALYLCASSLYMDTTDTQYFGPGTRLTVL.

This clonotype has more than one count but fewer than ten. With a much larger clone just one base away, this may be a read error. The chain has TRBV5-5 and TRBJ2-7; weak D call: TRBD2 (5 bases). The V gene's germline CDR1 is SGHKS and CDR2 YYEKEE (reference sequence). The V and J ends lost 2 bases and 3 bases respectively, with 9 bases between them. The CDR3 is 13 amino acids. CDR3: CASSFPGIYEQYF. The CDR3 coding sequence is TGTGCCAGCAGCTTTCCCGGGATCTACGAGCAGTACTTC. Supplemented by reference TRBV5-5 and TRBJ2-7, the full variable domain reads DAGVTQSPTHLIKTRGQQVTLRCSPISGHKSVSWYQQVLGQGPQFIFQYYEKEERGRGNFPDRFSARQFPNYSSELNVNALLLGDSALYLCASSFPGIYEQYFGPGTRLTVT.

This clonotype was observed once. The chain carries TRBV29-1 and TRBJ1-1, with D unresolved. The CDR3 consists of 13 residues. Germline lookup yields CDR1 SQVTM and CDR2 ANQGSEA. Trimming took off 2 bases at V and 2 bases at J, with 9 bases between the two ends. CDR3 in DNA: TGCAGCGTTGAAATTATCTTAAACACTGAAGCTTTCTTT. Protein product: CSVEIILNTEAFF.

In its sample, this clonotype was seen a few times. The chain recombines TRBV20-1 with TRBJ2-3; maybe TRBD2 (5 bases). V lost 6 bases, J lost 4 bases, and 17 bases lay in between. Germline assignment: CDR1 DFQATT and CDR2 SNEGSKA (reference sequence). The CDR3 contains 14 residues. Here the CDR3 DNA reads TGCAGTGCGCGGACTGGTGCCAGCTCAGATACGCAGTATTTT. Translating gives CSARTGASSDTQYF.

V is TRBV25-1 and J is TRBJ2-2, with TRBD2 identical over 8 bases. Per germline, CDR1 MGHDK and CDR2 SYGVNS. After removal of 3 bases from V and 3 bases from J, the junction contained 3 bases not matched to a gene. The CDR3 totals 15 residues. CDR3 residues: CASSEPGRDTGELFF. CDR3 nucleotide sequence: TGTGCCAGCAGTGAGCCCGGGAGGGACACCGGGGAGCTGTTTTTT.

The V gene is TRBV28, the J gene TRBJ1-5; D is unclear. Looked up from germline, CDR1 is MDHEN and CDR2 is SYDVKM. The CDR3 is 14 amino acids. Between the trimmed V and J ends, which lost 5 bases and 1 base, there was a span of 9 bases. CDR3 sequence (DNA): TGTGCCAGCAGTAGCGGTTGGAGCAATCAGCCCCAGCATTTT. Its protein product is CASSSGWSNQPQHF.

V gene TRBV20-1 combines with J gene TRBJ2-5; D call uncertain. The CDR3 has 12 residues. V lost 5 bases to trimming and J lost 4 bases, with 11 bases between them. In germline, CDR1 is DFQATT, CDR2 SNEGSKA (reference sequence). The CDR3 sequence: CSALLGVETQYF. CDR3 bases: TGCAGTGCTCTCCTGGGTGTAGAGACCCAGTACTTC.

The V gene is TRBV12-3 or TRBV12-4, the J gene TRBJ1-1; D remains ambiguous. The CDR3 contains 11 residues. The V end was cut by 5 bases, the J end by 6 bases, with 7 bases between. CDR3 sequence: CASSPGPEAFF. In DNA form, the CDR3 reads TGTGCCAGCAGTCCTGGACCTGAAGCTTTCTTT.

The J gene is TRBJ1-1, the V gene TRBV18; D is unclear. This CDR3 region has 16 residues. CDR1 KGHSH and CDR2 LQKENI come from the germline V gene. Trimming cost V 2 bases and J 1 base, with 14 bases left between them. For the CDR3, the DNA is TGTGCCAGCTCACCATCCTCCATGTTGAAGAACACTGAAGCTTTCTTT. Protein product: CASSPSSMLKNTEAFF.

This clonotype was seen repeatedly, ten times or more. This chain uses TRBV15 with TRBJ2-1; TRBD1 matches 7 bases. CDR1 and CDR2 from the germline V gene are LNHNV and YYDKDF (reference sequence). With V trimmed by 2 bases and J by 4 bases, 5 bases remained unmatched. The CDR3 sequence is 15 residues long. In DNA, the CDR3 is TGTGCCACCAGCAGACAGAGGGGACAGTACAATGAGCAGTTCTTC. As protein: CATSRQRGQYNEQFF.

Only a few counts were recorded for this clonotype. The V call is TRBV24-1, the J call TRBJ2-1; 14 nucleotides align to TRBD2. In germline, CDR1 is KGHDR, CDR2 SFDVKD. The ends lost 4 bases at V and 6 bases at J; junction bases unmatched: 7. The length of the CDR3 is 17 residues. The chain's CDR3 is CATSEPSGTSGGNEQFF. The CDR3 DNA reads TGTGCCACCAGTGAGCCCTCCGGGACTAGCGGGGGCAATGAGCAGTTCTTC.

The J gene is TRBJ2-5, the V gene TRBV20-1; 11 bases map to TRBD2. The CDR3 consists of 15 residues. Looked up from germline, CDR1 is DFQATT and CDR2 is SNEGSKA (reference sequence). V was clipped by 6 bases and J by 5 bases; unmatched bases: 11. Written as DNA, the CDR3 is TGCAGTGCAGGCCCGATAGCGGGGGGGTTGGAGACCCAGTACTTC. Translated, it gives CSAGPIAGGLETQYF.

This clonotype has just a few counts. The V and J genes are TRBV29-1 and TRBJ2-5, with D possibly TRBD2 on 6 matching bases. This CDR3 is 13 amino acids long. V was clipped by 3 bases and J by 5 bases, with 13 bases between them. The germline gives CDR1 SQVTM, CDR2 ANQGSEA. The CDR3 region has the DNA TGCAGCGTTGATCCGGGGGTGGGGGAGACCCAGTACTTC. This sequence encodes CSVDPGVGETQYF.

This clonotype was counted only a few times. The V and J genes are TRBV13 and TRBJ2-7, with 8 bases lining up with TRBD2. With V trimmed by 1 base and J by 6 bases, 14 bases remained unmatched. The CDR3 consists of 17 residues. In germline, CDR1 is PRHDT, CDR2 FYEKMQ (reference sequence). The CDR3, as DNA: TGTGCCAGCAGCTTAGTCGAGCGCGCGAGCGGGGGAGGCGAGCAGTACTTC. Amino acid sequence: CASSLVERASGGGEQYF.

A few counts support this clonotype. The J gene is TRBJ2-7, the V gene TRBV7-2; tentatively, D is TRBD2 (6 bases). Germline values: CDR1 SGHTA, CDR2 FQGNSA. The CDR3 covers 15 residues. V shed 4 bases and J shed 4 bases, with 17 bases lying between them. CDR3 region: CASSSLYLGGYEQYF. The CDR3 nucleotides are TGTGCCAGCAGCTCCCTGTACCTCGGGGGTTACGAGCAGTACTTC.

This clonotype was found a few times. The rearrangement links TRBV2 to TRBJ2-2, with D hard to call. With 7 bases removed from V and 6 bases from J, the gap between germline ends came to 18 bases. Germline lookup yields CDR1 SNHLY and CDR2 FYNNEI. CDR3 size: 15 residues. The CDR3 sequence: CASTLGRYQAGELFF. The CDR3 bases are TGTGCCAGCACTCTGGGTCGGTATCAGGCCGGGGAGCTGTTTTTT.

At least ten counts were recorded for this clonotype. V gene TRBV20-1 combines with J gene TRBJ2-3, with TRBD2 matching over 8 bases. Trimming cost V 0 bases and J 4 bases; bases outside gene matches: 9. The CDR3 consists of 16 residues. Germline-derived CDR1 and CDR2 are DFQATT and SNEGSKA (reference sequence). The CDR3 DNA reads TGCAGTGCTAGAGATGTTATAGCGGGGATCGCAGATACGCAGTATTTT. It specifies CSARDVIAGIADTQYF.

Many counts were recorded for this clonotype. V is TRBV19 and J is TRBJ2-1; 7 bases fit TRBD1. Germline V gene data show CDR1 as LNHDA and CDR2 as SQIVND (reference sequence). Trimming at V came to 5 bases and at J to 14 bases, leaving 15 bases not matched to a gene. The CDR3 runs 14 residues. This chain's CDR3 is CASSFRTGEASKFF. CDR3 nucleotide sequence: TGTGCCAGTAGTTTCCGGACAGGTGAAGCCTCTAAGTTCTTC.

This clonotype was recorded at least ten times. The chain employs TRBV3-1 and TRBJ1-1; D remains ambiguous. Trimming stripped 0 bases from V and 5 bases from J, with 13 bases between. This CDR3 comprises 15 residues. Germline CDR1 is LGHDT and CDR2 is YNNKEL (reference sequence). The CDR3 DNA reads TGTGCCAGCAGCCAAGATGTGCTGGGTGGGACTGAAGCTTTCTTT. Translated: CASSQDVLGGTEAFF.

Of note for this clonotype: Possible read error: a much larger clone is one base away. This chain connects TRBV2 to TRBJ1-2; D ambiguous. The V and J ends lost 7 bases and 1 base respectively, with 4 bases between them. The CDR3 spans 11 residues. Germline assignment: CDR1 SNHLY and CDR2 FYNNEI. The CDR3 coding sequence is TGTGCCAGCATGGATAACTATGGCTACACCTTC. Protein sequence: CASMDNYGYTF.

V is TRBV12-3 or TRBV12-4 and J is TRBJ1-2, with D unclear. The CDR3 is made up of 17 amino acids. Trimming took off 3 bases at V and 5 bases at J, with 22 bases between the two ends. DNA for the CDR3: TGTGCCAGCAGTTTTGAAGGACTGAGCGGATCGCAGTATGGCTACACCTTC. It is translated as CASSFEGLSGSQYGYTF.

This clonotype was picked up many times. V usage is TRBV6-5 and J usage is TRBJ2-1, with D unresolved. The CDR3 spans 14 residues. CDR1 is MNHEY and CDR2 is SVGAGI in the germline V gene. Trimming left V 2 bases short and J 3 bases short, with 8 bases between. Written as DNA, the CDR3 is TGTGCCAGCAGTTACGTAACAAACTACAATGAGCAGTTCTTC. It codes for CASSYVTNYNEQFF.

At least ten counts were recorded for this clonotype. The V and J genes are TRBV6-5 and TRBJ2-7; 8 positions agree with TRBD2. Trimming took 4 bases from V and 3 from J; bases not matched to a gene: 8. Germline lookup yields CDR1 MNHEY and CDR2 SVGAGI. The CDR3 loop spans 15 amino acids. This CDR3 is CASSSPGGPIYEQYF. The CDR3 nucleotides read TGTGCCAGCAGTTCCCCGGGGGGGCCAATCTACGAGCAGTACTTC.

This clonotype was counted at least ten times. This chain connects TRBV7-2 to TRBJ1-2; unclear D gene. From germline, CDR1 is SGHTA and CDR2 FQGNSA. V gave up 5 bases and J gave up 4 bases, with 11 bases separating them. This CDR3 comprises 13 residues. CDR3 nucleotides: TGTGCCAGCAGCACGGACGGAATCTATGGCTACACCTTC. It specifies CASSTDGIYGYTF.

V is TRBV7-9 and J is TRBJ1-2, with 8 bases aligning to TRBD1. The junction had 10 bases not matched to a gene; V was cut back by 6 bases and J by 4 bases. The CDR3 loop spans 15 amino acids. Germline assignment: CDR1 SEHNR and CDR2 FQNEAQ (reference sequence). CDR3 sequence: CASSSPTGESYGYTF. The CDR3 DNA is TGTGCCAGCAGTTCCCCGACAGGGGAGAGCTATGGCTACACCTTC.

Many counts were recorded for this clonotype. This chain connects TRBV20-1 to TRBJ2-7, with a tentative D call TRBD1 (6 bases). CDR1 and CDR2 from the germline V gene are DFQATT and SNEGSKA (reference sequence). This CDR3 region has 13 residues. The CDR3 loop is CSVKQGPSYEQYF. In DNA, the CDR3 is TGCAGCGTTAAACAGGGACCTTCCTACGAGCAGTACTTC.

The table lists this clonotype with many counts. The chain combines TRBV12-3 or TRBV12-4 with TRBJ2-1; 11 bases match TRBD2. The CDR3 is made up of 15 amino acids. Trimming at V came to 6 bases and at J to 5 bases, leaving 6 bases not matched to a gene. The chain's CDR3 is CASSLSGGAHNEQFF. The CDR3, as DNA: TGTGCCAGCAGCCTTAGCGGGGGGGCCCACAATGAGCAGTTCTTC.

At least ten counts were recorded for this clonotype. The CDR3 DNA reads as TGCAGTGCCAATCCGACAGAAGCAGATACGCAGTATTTT. Amino acids: CSANPTEADTQYF. The chain carries TRBV20-1 and TRBJ2-3, with D perhaps TRBD1 (5 bases). This CDR3 region has 13 residues. In germline, CDR1 is DFQATT, CDR2 SNEGSKA (reference sequence). The V and J ends lost 6 bases and 4 bases respectively, with 14 bases between them.

The chain recombines TRBV15 with TRBJ1-5, with D maybe TRBD1 (6 bases). Germline CDR1 reads LNHNV; CDR2 reads YYDKDF (reference sequence). CDR3 length equals 18 residues. The V end was cut by 0 bases, the J end by 3 bases, with 18 bases between. CDR3 coding DNA: TGTGCCACCAGCAGAGATTTTTTTACGACAGGATCCAATCAGCCCCAGCATTTT. Protein product: CATSRDFFTTGSNQPQHF.

J is TRBJ2-3 and V is TRBV20-1, with TRBD1 as a possible D gene (6 bases). The V and J ends lost 4 bases and 0 bases respectively, with 11 bases between them. Germline CDR1 reads DFQATT; CDR2 reads SNEGSKA (reference sequence). There are 14 residues in the CDR3. Written as DNA, the CDR3 is TGCAGTGCTAATCGACAGGTTAGCACAGATACGCAGTATTTT. Translation: CSANRQVSTDTQYF.